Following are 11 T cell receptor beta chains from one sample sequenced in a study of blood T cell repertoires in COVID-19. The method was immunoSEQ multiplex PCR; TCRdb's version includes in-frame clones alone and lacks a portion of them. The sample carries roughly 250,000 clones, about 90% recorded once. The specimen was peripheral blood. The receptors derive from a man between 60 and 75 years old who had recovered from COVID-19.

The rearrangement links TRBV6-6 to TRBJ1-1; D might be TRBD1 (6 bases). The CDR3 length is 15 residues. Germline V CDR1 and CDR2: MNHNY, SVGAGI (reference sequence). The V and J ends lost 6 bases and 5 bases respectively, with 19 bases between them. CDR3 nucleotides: TGTGCCAGCAGCGGGGGGAGGGAAGGGGGAACTGAAGCTTTCTTT. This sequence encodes CASSGGREGGTEAFF.

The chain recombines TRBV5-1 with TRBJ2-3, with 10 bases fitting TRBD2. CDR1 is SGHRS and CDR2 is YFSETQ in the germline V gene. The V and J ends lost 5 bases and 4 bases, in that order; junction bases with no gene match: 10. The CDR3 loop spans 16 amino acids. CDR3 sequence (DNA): TGCGCCAGCAGGATTCAAAGCGGGGGGGCCCCAGATACGCAGTATTTT. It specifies CASRIQSGGAPDTQYF.

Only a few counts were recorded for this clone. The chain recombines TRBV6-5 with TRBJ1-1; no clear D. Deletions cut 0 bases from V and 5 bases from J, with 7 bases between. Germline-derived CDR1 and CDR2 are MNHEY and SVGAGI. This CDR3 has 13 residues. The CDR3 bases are TGTGCCAGCAGTTACTCTTGGAGGACTGAAGCTTTCTTT. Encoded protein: CASSYSWRTEAFF.

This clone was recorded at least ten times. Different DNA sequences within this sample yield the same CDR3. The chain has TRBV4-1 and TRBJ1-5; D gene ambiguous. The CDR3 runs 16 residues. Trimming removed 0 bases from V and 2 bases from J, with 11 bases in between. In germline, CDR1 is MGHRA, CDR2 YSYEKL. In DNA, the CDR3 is TGCGCCAGCAGCCAAGACGGCGGGATCGGCAATCAGCCCCAGCATTTT. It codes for CASSQDGGIGNQPQHF.

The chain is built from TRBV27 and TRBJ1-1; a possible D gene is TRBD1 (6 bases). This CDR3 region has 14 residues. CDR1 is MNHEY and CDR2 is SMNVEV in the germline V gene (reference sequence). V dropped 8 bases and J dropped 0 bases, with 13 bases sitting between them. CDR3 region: CASGRGSLNTEAFF. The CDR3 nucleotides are TGTGCCAGCGGGAGGGGGTCCTTGAACACTGAAGCTTTCTTT.

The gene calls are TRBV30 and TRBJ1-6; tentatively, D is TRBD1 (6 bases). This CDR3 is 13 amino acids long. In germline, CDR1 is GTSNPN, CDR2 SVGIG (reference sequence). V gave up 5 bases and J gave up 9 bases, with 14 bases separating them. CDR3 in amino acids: CAWAQGVGSPLHF. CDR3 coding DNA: TGTGCCTGGGCACAGGGAGTTGGTTCACCCCTCCACTTT.

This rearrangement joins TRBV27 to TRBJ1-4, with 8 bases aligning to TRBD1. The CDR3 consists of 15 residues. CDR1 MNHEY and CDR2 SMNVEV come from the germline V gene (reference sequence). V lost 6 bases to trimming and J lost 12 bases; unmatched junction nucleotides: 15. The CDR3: CASRRTGIPRGELFF. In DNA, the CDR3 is TGTGCCAGCAGGCGGACAGGGATCCCCAGGGGGGAACTGTTTTTT.

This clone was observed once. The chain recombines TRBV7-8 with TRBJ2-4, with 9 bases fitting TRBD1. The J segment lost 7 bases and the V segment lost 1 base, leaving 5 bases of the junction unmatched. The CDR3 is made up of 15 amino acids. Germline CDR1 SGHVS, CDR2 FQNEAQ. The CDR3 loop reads CASSLGGTGSNIQYF. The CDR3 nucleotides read TGTGCCAGCAGCTTAGGAGGGACAGGGTCGAACATTCAGTACTTC.

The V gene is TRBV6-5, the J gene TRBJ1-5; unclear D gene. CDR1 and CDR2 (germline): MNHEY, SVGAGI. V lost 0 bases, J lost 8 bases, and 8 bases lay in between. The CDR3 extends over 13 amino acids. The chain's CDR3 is CASSYSFGKPQHF. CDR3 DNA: TGTGCCAGCAGTTACTCCTTCGGGAAGCCCCAGCATTTT.

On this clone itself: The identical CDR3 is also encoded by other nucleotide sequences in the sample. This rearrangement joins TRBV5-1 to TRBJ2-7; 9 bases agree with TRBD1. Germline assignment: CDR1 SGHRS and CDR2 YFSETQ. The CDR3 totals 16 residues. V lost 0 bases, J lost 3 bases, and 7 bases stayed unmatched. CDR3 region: CASSLGLDRGVYEQYV. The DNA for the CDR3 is TGCGCCAGCAGCTTGGGTCTGGACAGGGGTGTCTACGAGCAGTACGTC.

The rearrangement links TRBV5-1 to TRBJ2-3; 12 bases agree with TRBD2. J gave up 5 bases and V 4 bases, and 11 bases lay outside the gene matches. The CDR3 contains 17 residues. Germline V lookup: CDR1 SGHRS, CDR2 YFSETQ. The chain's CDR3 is CASSASRLAGEKDTQYF. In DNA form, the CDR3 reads TGCGCCAGCAGCGCCTCAAGACTAGCGGGGGAAAAAGATACGCAGTATTTT.